These 10 T cell receptor beta chains share one sample of origin, sequenced in a study of response to subunit inactivated influenza vaccine. TCRdb redid the calling of the RT-PCR reads with MiXCR, one entry per CDR3 protein. This sample has more than 700,000 distinct CDR3 sequences; roughly 20% occur once, and the top ten carry 9.5% to 13%. Specimen: PBMCs from blood, collected 5 to 6 days after vaccination. Receptors originate from a man in his forties or fifties who received an inactivated influenza vaccine.

This chain joins TRBV12-3 or TRBV12-4 and TRBJ1-2; the D is unclear. Trimming took 2 bases from V and 8 from J, leaving 9 bases between them. This CDR3 is built from 12 residues. CDR3 bases: TGTGCCAGCAGTTTATCTGGGATGGGCTACACCTTC. This encodes CASSLSGMGYTF.

This clonotype has only a few counts. The chain recombines TRBV28 with TRBJ2-1; 10 bases are shared with TRBD2. CDR3 length equals 15 residues. Germline trimming cut 5 bases from V and 5 bases from J; bases unmatched to any gene: 6. The germline CDR1 and CDR2 sequences are MDHEN and SYDVKM. CDR3 residues: CASSRTSGGNNEQFF. The CDR3 DNA follows: TGTGCCAGCAGTCGGACTAGCGGAGGGAACAATGAGCAGTTCTTC.

The chain joins TRBV18 to TRBJ2-7, with 7 bases matching TRBD1. Trimming at V came to 1 base and at J to 5 bases, leaving 5 bases not matched to a gene. CDR3 size: 14 residues. Germline CDR1 is KGHSH and CDR2 is LQKENI. CDR3 nucleotides: TGTGCCAGCTCACCACTACAGGGGACCCACGAGCAGTACTTC. This encodes CASSPLQGTHEQYF.

This chain joins TRBV20-1 and TRBJ2-1; TRBD2 agrees at 13 bases. The trim removed 1 base at V and 5 bases at J, leaving 2 bases unmatched. Germline values: CDR1 DFQATT, CDR2 SNEGSKA (reference sequence). This CDR3 contains 15 residues. This CDR3 is CSARGGLAGHNEQFF. In DNA form, the CDR3 reads TGCAGTGCTAGAGGGGGACTAGCGGGACACAATGAGCAGTTCTTC.

This clonotype was observed a handful of times. The chain recombines TRBV29-1 with TRBJ1-2; unclear D gene. Trimming took off 3 bases at V and 7 bases at J, with 12 bases between the two ends. Germline CDR1 reads SQVTM; CDR2 reads ANQGSEA. CDR3 length equals 12 residues. CDR3: CSVDGMTFGYTF. The CDR3 DNA reads TGCAGCGTTGACGGGATGACCTTTGGCTACACCTTC.

This clonotype was observed a few times. J is TRBJ2-3 and V is TRBV6-6, with 7 positions matching TRBD2. Germline V gene lookup returns CDR1 MNHNY and CDR2 SVGAGI (reference sequence). With V trimmed by 8 bases and J by 2 bases, 1 base remained unmatched. The CDR3 runs to 12 residues. The chain's CDR3 is CASAGDTDTQYF. The CDR3 DNA reads as TGTGCCAGCGCGGGAGACACAGATACGCAGTATTTT.

This chain joins TRBV12-3 or TRBV12-4 and TRBJ2-5; D may be TRBD1 or TRBD2 (5 bases each). The CDR3 loop spans 12 amino acids. V lost 6 bases to trimming and J lost 13 bases, with 18 bases between them. The chain's CDR3 is CASRRDGTPVYF. In DNA form, the CDR3 reads TGTGCCAGCAGACGTGATGGGACCCCTGTGTACTTC.

This clonotype was recorded a few times. The V and J genes are TRBV10-3 and TRBJ2-1; perhaps TRBD1 as D (5 bases). V was shortened by 4 bases and J by 8 bases, with 12 bases between the two germline ends. Germline V lookup: CDR1 ENHRY, CDR2 SYGVKD. The length of the CDR3 is 13 residues. This CDR3 is CAISGQLKDEQFF. CDR3 DNA sequence: TGTGCCATCAGTGGACAGCTTAAGGATGAGCAGTTCTTC.

The chain combines TRBV5-1 with TRBJ1-6; a weak D match, TRBD1 (6 bases). CDR3 length: 14 residues. Germline loops: CDR1 SGHRS, CDR2 YFSETQ. Deletions cut 5 bases from V and 9 bases from J, with 15 bases between. The CDR3 spells CASRRGGQVSPLHF. CDR3 coding DNA: TGCGCCAGCAGGAGGGGGGGTCAGGTTTCACCCCTCCACTTT.

The V gene is TRBV20-1, the J gene TRBJ2-3; D might be TRBD1 (5 bases). In germline, CDR1 is DFQATT, CDR2 SNEGSKA (reference sequence). V gave up 5 bases and J gave up 0 bases, with 9 bases separating them. CDR3 length equals 13 residues. The CDR3 DNA reads as TGCAGTGCTCGCAGGGATAGCACAGATACGCAGTATTTT. This translates into CSARRDSTDTQYF.